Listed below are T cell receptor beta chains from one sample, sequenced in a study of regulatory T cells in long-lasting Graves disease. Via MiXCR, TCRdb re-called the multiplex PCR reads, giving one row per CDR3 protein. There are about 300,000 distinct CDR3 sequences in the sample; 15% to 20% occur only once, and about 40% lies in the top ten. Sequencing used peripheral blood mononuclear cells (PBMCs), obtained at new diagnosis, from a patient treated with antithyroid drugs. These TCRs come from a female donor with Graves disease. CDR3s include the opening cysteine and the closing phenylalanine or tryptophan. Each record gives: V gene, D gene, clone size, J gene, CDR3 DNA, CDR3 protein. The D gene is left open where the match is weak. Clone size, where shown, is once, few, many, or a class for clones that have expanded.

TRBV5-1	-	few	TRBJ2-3	TGCGCCAGCAGCCAAGGGACTTCAGGAGGTGCGCAGTATTTT	CASSQGTSGGAQYF
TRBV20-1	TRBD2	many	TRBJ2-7	TGCAGTGCTAGAGGCGGGAGGTCACCCTTCTACGAGCAGTACTTC	CSARGGRSPFYEQYF
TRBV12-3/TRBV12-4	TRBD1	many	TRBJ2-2	TGTGCCAGCAGCCAGGGGGCGGGGGAGCTGTTTTTT	CASSQGAGELFF
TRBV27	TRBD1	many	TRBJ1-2	TGTGCCAGCGGAGTTGAGCAACCATCGGATCCCGGGACAGGCTATGGCTACACCTTC	CASGVEQPSDPGTGYGYTF
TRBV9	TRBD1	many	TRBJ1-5	TGTGCCAGCAGCGTAGGGGGACAGGGTCAGCCCCAGCATTTT	CASSVGGQGQPQHF
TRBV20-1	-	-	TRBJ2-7	TGCAGTGTCGAAGGACTACCCTACGAGCAGTACTTC	CSVEGLPYEQYF
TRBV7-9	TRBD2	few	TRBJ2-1	TGTGCCAGCAGGTTTAGCGGGTCCTACAATGAGCAGTTCTTC	CASRFSGSYNEQFF
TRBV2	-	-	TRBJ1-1	TGTGCCAGCAGTCTTCAGGGGATCACTGAAGCTTTCTTT	CASSLQGITEAFF
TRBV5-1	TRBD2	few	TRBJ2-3	TGCGCCAGCAGCTTCGAAGGACTAGCGGGGGGGGTCGGGACAGATACGCAGTATTTT	CASSFEGLAGGVGTDTQYF
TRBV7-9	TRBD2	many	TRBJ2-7	TGTGCCAGCTCGGACTCACTAGCGGCGGGAGCCGAGCAGTACTTC	CASSDSLAAGAEQYF
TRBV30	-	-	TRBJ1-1	TGTGCCTGGAGTGAGTCAAATTGGGGGAACACTGAAGCTTTCTTT	CAWSESNWGNTEAFF
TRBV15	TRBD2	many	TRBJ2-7	TGTGCCACCAGCAGACAAGCCGGGACTACCTCCTACGAGCAGTACTTC	CATSRQAGTTSYEQYF
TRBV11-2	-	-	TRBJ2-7	TGTGCCAGCAGCTTATATCGGGGATCCTACGAGCAGTACTTC	CASSLYRGSYEQYF
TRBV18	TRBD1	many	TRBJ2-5	TGTGCCAGCTCACACCGGACAGGGGGCGAAGAGACCCAGTACTTC	CASSHRTGGEETQYF
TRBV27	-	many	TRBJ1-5	TGTGCCAGCATGTATTCGGGGGCGAGGCAGCCCCAGCATTTT	CASMYSGARQPQHF
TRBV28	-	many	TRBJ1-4	TGTGCCAGCAGACAGGGAACTAATGAAAAACTGTTTTTT	CASRQGTNEKLFF
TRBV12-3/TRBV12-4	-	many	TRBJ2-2	TGTGCCAGCAGTTTATCGAGCGGCATACCACTGACGAACACCGGGGAGCTGTTTTTT	CASSLSSGIPLTNTGELFF